This TCR beta chain was recovered during a study of T cells after yellow fever vaccination. Study summary: Low-cell-number fractions underwent preparation using SMART-Seq v4 Ultra Low Input.

This clonotype was recorded a few times. By 5'RACE template switching, TCR cDNA was produced, with a universal primer site and UMIs added in the process. TCRdb passed the 5' RACE reads through MiXCR, listing each CDR3 protein once. The sample comprises fewer than 650,000 distinct CDR3 sequences, just over 20% of which are singletons, and approximately 15% rests with the top ten. The ends were cut back, 1 base at V and 1 base at J, with 10 bases in the middle. The germline V gene encodes CDR1 DFQATT and CDR2 SNEGSKA (reference sequence). The CDR3 length is 14 residues. This sequence was found in a man younger than 35 who received the YFV17D yellow fever vaccine. The sample here was PBMCs, taken 20 to 25 days after the first yellow fever vaccination. J is TRBJ1-1 and V is TRBV20-1; tentatively, D is TRBD1 (5 bases). The CDR3 spells CSARVLGQNTEAFF. The DNA of the CDR3 is TGCAGTGCTAGAGTCCTAGGACAGAACACTGAAGCTTTCTTT.